Sequencing of this T cell receptor beta chain was carried out in a study of T cells in localized non-small cell lung cancer (dated by TCRdb to about 2020). Background for the entire study: Comparing tumors with uninvolved tumor-adjacent lungs, the study looked at the T cell repertoires of 200 to 250 patients with early-stage NSCLC. The cohort consisted of 236 treatment-naive NSCLC patients whose localized lung tumors had been resected. A mean age of about 66 years was recorded for the NSCLC patients, of whom roughly 130 were male and 85 to 110 were female. Paper-wide results and their limitations: Higher blood T cell density associated with longer overall survival, while higher adjacent-lung clonality associated with shorter survival. Because multi-region sequencing of the tumors was not done, intratumor heterogeneity could not be ruled out. Because the study design was exploratory, TCR variables were selected using unadjusted p-values without false-discovery rate correction. Uninvolved tumor-adjacent lung showed the highest T cell clonality, higher than tumor, which suggests more focused antigenic responses in the uninvolved tumor-adjacent lung. Of the top 100 tumor clones, a median of roughly 57 were detected in paired uninvolved adjacent lung; about 28 were also among that lung's top 100.

The immunoSEQ Assay was used to sequence TCR beta CDR3 regions from DNA. The paper's processing steps were these. To compute T cell density, TCR beta template counts were normalized to usable DNA, which was estimated by amplifying housekeeping genes. Richness was estimated with the preseqR package, extrapolating to 400,000 templates for PBMC samples and 120,000 templates for tissue samples. Clonality was defined as one minus Pielou's evenness. Differential abundance testing on productive amino-acid clonotypes, with a minimum total count of 5 and an alpha of 0.1, was used to identify tissue-enriched TCRs. Repertoire overlap between compartments was quantified with the Jaccard Index and Morisita Overlap Index. GLIPH clustered TCR beta CDR3s with public tetramer-defined viral CDR3s; viral motifs required at least three viral sequences plus V-gene enrichment. Here the immuneACCESS table is served through TCRdb, limited to in-frame sequences with V and J called. Missing clones are a known gap in these copies; in checked studies unresolved V genes cover under half, and the rest lacks a known reason. V and J calls and clone size are as listed in that table; D and trimming were resolved from the DNA. Across this sample there are some 1,200 clones, with approximately 30% seen only once. The ten top clones hold roughly 34% of the sample.

By how much of the sample it makes up, this clone is large (0.1 to 1%). What antigen it recognizes has not been identified. Base-call qualities are not available, and no considerably larger clone is one nucleotide away. Uninvolved adjacent lung was obtained at least 2 cm from the tumor margin, and the absence of atypia was confirmed by two independent pathologists. At diagnosis, peripheral blood, uninvolved tumor-adjacent lung and tumor were collected and were preserved as a mix of fresh-frozen and FFPE material. The CDR3 spans 16 residues, from the cysteine through the phenylalanine. Only CDR3 DNA is held: 48 bases, read in frame from base 1. V is trimmed back by 3 bases and J by 6 bases, and the junction contains 10 bases that no gene match accounts for. The germline V gene provides CDR1 SGHNT and CDR2 YENEEA.

The sequence was obtained from a male donor aged 60 or older with stage II squamous cell lung carcinoma. Material: normal lung tissue next to the tumor, obtained before any cancer treatment. In this chain, TRBV11-3 is recombined with TRBJ1-4, with 7 bases in between that match TRBD1. DNA sequence: TGTGCCAGCAGCTTCAGACAGGGAGGGCTGTATGAAAAACTGTTTTTT. Its amino acids are CASSFRQGGLYEKLFF.